The 12 T cell receptor beta chains below all came from one sample that was sequenced in a study of blood T cell repertoires in COVID-19. Data came from immunoSEQ multiplex PCR; TCRdb stores just in-frame clones and leaves some out. The table lists more than 110,000 clones, 60% to 80% of them singletons. The sample taken for sequencing was PBMCs or T cells enriched from blood (not recorded which). The receptors here all came from a woman aged 45 to 65 who had recovered from COVID-19.

The chain uses TRBV7-3 and TRBJ2-1; 7 positions agree with TRBD2. Trimming at V came to 8 bases and at J to 0 bases, leaving 7 bases not matched to a gene. Germline values: CDR1 SGHTA, CDR2 FQGTGA. The CDR3 is 15 residues long. In DNA form, the CDR3 reads TGTGCCAGCGGCATGGGGGGGAGCTCCTACAATGAGCAGTTCTTC. This codes for CASGMGGSSYNEQFF.

In its sample, this clone was seen many times. This chain links TRBV7-9 with TRBJ2-7; 8 nucleotides align to TRBD1. The germline CDR1 and CDR2 sequences are SEHNR and FQNEAQ (reference sequence). The CDR3 contains 16 residues. After removal of 2 bases from V and 6 bases from J, the junction contained 12 bases not matched to a gene. The CDR3 nucleotides are TGTGCCAGCAGCTTAAATCCCGGGACAGGTAGAACCGAGCAGTACTTC. This translates into CASSLNPGTGRTEQYF.

The rearrangement links TRBV7-9 to TRBJ2-7; D gene uncertain. The CDR3 spans 14 residues. Germline-derived CDR1 and CDR2 are SEHNR and FQNEAQ (reference sequence). The ends were cut back, 5 bases at V and 2 bases at J, with 13 bases in the middle. The CDR3 spells CASSPPLRAYEQYF. CDR3 coding DNA: TGTGCCAGCAGCCCTCCCCTTAGAGCCTACGAGCAGTACTTC.

The chain joins TRBV27 to TRBJ2-6; D gene ambiguous. Germline V gene sequence: CDR1 MNHEY, CDR2 SMNVEV (reference sequence). Deletions cut 5 bases from V and 1 base from J, with 12 bases between. The CDR3 contains 16 residues. CDR3 bases: TGTGCCAGCAGTAGTGGCGTAGCATCTGGGGCCAACGTCCTGACTTTC. Protein sequence: CASSSGVASGANVLTF.

V gene TRBV24-1 combines with J gene TRBJ2-1; TRBD2 agrees at 10 bases. V trimming: 3 bases; J trimming: 9 bases; junction bases outside the gene matches: 7. Germline values: CDR1 KGHDR, CDR2 SFDVKD. This CDR3 region has 15 residues. CDR3 sequence (DNA): TGTGCCACCAGTGATGGGTTAGCGGGGGGTTTTGAGCAGTTCTTC. Translated: CATSDGLAGGFEQFF.

This clone has a handful of counts. The chain couples TRBV18 to TRBJ1-5, with 12 bases aligning to TRBD1. Germline CDR1 KGHSH, CDR2 LQKENI. CDR3 length equals 17 residues. V was clipped by 4 bases and J by 6 bases; unmatched bases: 10. The CDR3 reads CASSLVPGQGAGQPQHF. CDR3 nucleotides: TGTGCCAGCTCACTTGTCCCGGGACAGGGGGCTGGTCAGCCCCAGCATTTT.

This chain connects TRBV11-2 to TRBJ1-2; 7 positions match TRBD1. The length of the CDR3 is 13 residues. The V gene's germline CDR1 is SGHAT and CDR2 FQNNGV. Trimming removed 5 bases from V and 6 bases from J; junction bases left unmatched: 6. DNA for the CDR3: TGTGCCAGCAGCCGGACAGGATTTGATGGCTACACCTTC. It specifies CASSRTGFDGYTF.

The chain employs TRBV28 and TRBJ1-6; D remains unclear. Germline V gene lookup returns CDR1 MDHEN and CDR2 SYDVKM. This CDR3 contains 14 residues. Trimming removed 5 bases at V and 10 bases at J, with 15 bases between. The CDR3 DNA follows: TGTGCCAGCAGTCCCTGGCGGGGAGGCTCACCCCTCCACTTT. Translation: CASSPWRGGSPLHF.

The chain employs TRBV2 and TRBJ2-1; possible D gene TRBD2, 6 bases. V shed 0 bases and J shed 9 bases, with 15 bases lying between them. The CDR3 totals 15 residues. Germline CDR1 and CDR2: SNHLY and FYNNEI. The CDR3 region is CASSEALRRRGEQFF. CDR3 bases: TGTGCCAGCAGTGAAGCGCTTAGGCGGAGGGGTGAGCAGTTCTTC.

DNA for the CDR3: TGTGCCAGTAGGATACGGGACTCTCAAGAGACCCAGTACTTC. Translated, it gives CASRIRDSQETQYF. The rearrangement uses TRBV19 and TRBJ2-5; possible D gene TRBD2, 6 bases. Germline V gene data show CDR1 as LNHDA and CDR2 as SQIVND (reference sequence). Trimming cost V 6 bases and J 2 bases, with 13 bases left between them. The CDR3 has 14 amino acids.

Only a few counts were recorded for this clone. The chain employs TRBV9 and TRBJ1-2, with D perhaps TRBD1 (6 bases). Germline CDR1 SGDLS, CDR2 YYNGEE. This CDR3 is built from 12 residues. Trimming removed 5 bases at V and 3 bases at J, with 8 bases between. In DNA form, the CDR3 reads TGTGCCAGCAGTGGGGGCCACTATGGCTACACCTTC. Protein sequence: CASSGGHYGYTF.

This chain links TRBV30 with TRBJ1-1, with D tentatively TRBD1 (5 bases). V lost 4 bases, J lost 5 bases, and 17 bases lay in between. The germline V gene encodes CDR1 GTSNPN and CDR2 SVGIG (reference sequence). This CDR3 has 14 residues. The CDR3 region is CAWNPSRVGTEAFF. For the CDR3, the DNA is TGTGCCTGGAATCCCAGCAGGGTGGGGACTGAAGCTTTCTTT. The whole variable domain, filled in from reference TRBV30 and TRBJ1-1, reads SQTIHQWPATLVQPVGSPLSLECTVEGTSNPNLYWYRQAAGRGLQLLFYSVGIGQISSEVPQNLSASRPQDRQFILSSKKLLLSDSGFYLCAWNPSRVGTEAFFGQGTRLTVV.